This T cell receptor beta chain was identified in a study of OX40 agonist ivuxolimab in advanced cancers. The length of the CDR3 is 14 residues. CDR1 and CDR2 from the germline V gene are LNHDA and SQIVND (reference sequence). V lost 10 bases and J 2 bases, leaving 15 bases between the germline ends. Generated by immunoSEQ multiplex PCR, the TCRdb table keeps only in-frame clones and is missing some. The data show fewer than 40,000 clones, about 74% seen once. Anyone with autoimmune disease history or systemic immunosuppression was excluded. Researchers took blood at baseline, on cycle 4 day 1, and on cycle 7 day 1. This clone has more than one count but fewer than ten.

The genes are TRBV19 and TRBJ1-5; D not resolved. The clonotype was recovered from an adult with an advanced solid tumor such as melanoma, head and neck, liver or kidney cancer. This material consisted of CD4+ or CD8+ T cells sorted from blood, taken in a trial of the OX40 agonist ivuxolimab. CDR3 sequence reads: CATNTEGGNQPQHF. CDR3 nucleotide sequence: TGTGCCACGAATACGGAAGGAGGCAATCAGCCCCAGCATTTT.